This T cell receptor beta chain was profiled in a study of blood T cell repertoires in COVID-19. About the study: Sites across the United States, Italy and Spain contributed samples from acute and convalescent COVID-19. Nucleic acid was either cDNA or gDNA, and it came from T cells, B-cell-depleted T cells, or PBMCs.

Study processing details: Reference gene primer amplification gave estimated nucleated cell counts. The protocol was immunoSEQ multiplex PCR, while the TCRdb copy is restricted to in-frame clones and leaves out a portion. The DNA was the basis for D and trimming; V, J and clone size are from that table. The sample has roughly 280,000 clones, roughly 86% seen once. The V end was cut by 10 bases, the J end by 0 bases, with 12 bases between. The CDR3 has 13 residues. Germline assignment: CDR1 MNHEY and CDR2 SVGAGI. This TCR derives from a man aged 40-55 years with active or convalescent COVID-19. Sequences were obtained from peripheral blood. This chain links TRBV6-5 with TRBJ2-5; D is perhaps TRBD1 (5 bases). The CDR3 nucleotides read TGTGCCACCTACGCGGACAACCAAGAGACCCAGTACTTC. Protein sequence: CATYADNQETQYF.